This note documents a single T cell receptor (beta chain) sequence. Its antigen is unidentified. All trial patients relapsed after autologous stem cell transplantation. Generated by immunoSEQ multiplex PCR, the TCRdb table keeps only in-frame clones and is missing some. The sample consists of about 20,000 clones, just over 75% of them appearing once. Trimming removed 2 bases from V and 8 bases from J, with 12 bases in between. The CDR3 has 13 amino acids. Looked up from germline, CDR1 is MNHEY and CDR2 is SVGAGI. This sample was included in a study of PD-1 blockade in classical Hodgkin lymphoma. Study-wide results and limits: It was CD4+ TCR diversity, not CD8+, that rose significantly by C4D1. Similar baseline diversity was found in complete responders and newly diagnosed patients.

The receptor's source is a human donor with classical Hodgkin lymphoma. Sequenced material: peripheral blood mononuclear cells (PBMCs), taken before the second cycle of nivolumab. The rearrangement uses TRBV6-5 and TRBJ1-2; no reliable D call. The CDR3 here is CASSYIRAEGYTF. The CDR3 bases are TGTGCCAGCAGTTACATCCGGGCAGAGGGCTACACCTTC.